These T cell receptor beta chains were read from a single sample in a study of technical replicates of blood from a few donors. The method was immunoSEQ multiplex PCR; TCRdb's version includes in-frame clones alone and lacks a portion of them. The sample has roughly 93,000 clones; around 95% are singletons. Specimen: T cells isolated from PBMCs. Every receptor here comes from a human donor in good health. Each CDR3 is given with its conserved first and last residue. D genes are given only for firm matches. For some rows the clone size is stated as once, few or many, or as a class when expanded; others skip it.

TRBV5-4	TRBJ1-1	NA	NA	CASTLVLKQGAGTEAFF	TGTGCCAGCACCTTGGTCCTAAAACAGGGTGCGGGCACTGAAGCTTTCTTT
TRBV2	TRBJ2-5	NA	NA	CASSEAPTYGTQYF	TGTGCCAGCAGTGAAGCGCCCACCTATGGGACCCAGTACTTC
TRBV5-1	TRBJ1-2	NA	NA	CASSLGQPESGYGYTF	TGCGCCAGCAGCTTGGGACAACCAGAGTCCGGCTATGGCTACACCTTC
TRBV5-5	TRBJ1-4	NA	TRBD1	CASSLFMGQSNEKLFF	TGTGCCAGCAGCTTGTTCATGGGACAGTCAAATGAAAAACTGTTTTTT
TRBV2	TRBJ2-5	NA	NA	CASSEALFGRVQETQYF	TGTGCCAGCAGTGAAGCTCTCTTTGGTCGGGTACAAGAGACCCAGTACTTC
TRBV11-3	TRBJ2-7	NA	NA	CASSSPPGFEQYF	TGTGCCAGCAGCTCCCCTCCAGGGTTCGAGCAGTACTTC
TRBV28	TRBJ2-7	once	TRBD2	CASGGGSHPYEQYF	TGTGCCAGCGGGGGGGGGAGCCACCCCTACGAGCAGTACTTC
TRBV11-3	TRBJ2-7	NA	TRBD2	CASSFGLAGAQSYEQYF	TGTGCCAGCAGCTTCGGACTAGCGGGAGCCCAATCCTACGAGCAGTACTTC
TRBV11-2	TRBJ2-7	NA	TRBD2	CASSSWSGGPPLGSYEQYF	TGTGCCAGCAGCTCGTGGAGCGGGGGGCCCCCCCTAGGCTCATACGAGCAGTACTTC
TRBV11-2	TRBJ2-2	NA	NA	CASSLGAVSGELFF	TGTGCCAGCAGCTTAGGTGCAGTCTCCGGGGAGCTGTTTTTT
TRBV6-1	TRBJ2-7	NA	TRBD2	CASSSGSPSLYEQYF	TGTGCCAGCAGTAGCGGGAGCCCCTCTCTCTACGAGCAGTACTTC
TRBV19	TRBJ2-3	NA	TRBD2	CASSMGLAGGVTDTQYF	TGTGCCAGTAGTATGGGACTAGCGGGGGGCGTCACAGATACGCAGTATTTT
TRBV28	TRBJ1-5	NA	NA	CASKRVPSNQPQHF	TGTGCCAGCAAGAGGGTTCCCTCCAATCAGCCCCAGCATTTT
TRBV6-6	TRBJ1-5	NA	NA	CASRSRTDYNQPQHF	TGTGCCAGCCGGTCAAGGACAGATTATAATCAGCCCCAGCATTTT
TRBV5-8	TRBJ2-7	NA	NA	CASSLGAGGYEQYF	TGTGCCAGCAGCTTGGGAGCGGGCGGCTACGAGCAGTACTTC
TRBV7-9	TRBJ1-1	once	TRBD1	CASSWTGDTEAFF	TGTGCCAGCAGCTGGACAGGGGACACTGAAGCTTTCTTT
TRBV4-1	TRBJ2-7	NA	TRBD1	CASSQGRGQGEVRQYF	TGCGCCAGCAGCCAAGGCCGGGGACAGGGGGAAGTGCGGCAGTACTTC
TRBV6-5	TRBJ2-3	NA	TRBD2	CASSAGGDTQYF	TGTGCCAGCAGTGCGGGGGGAGATACGCAGTATTTT
TRBV2	TRBJ2-6	NA	NA	CASSVRGAGISLAGANVLTF	TGTGCCAGCAGTGTCCGGGGGGCAGGGATTTCCCTAGCCGGGGCCAACGTCCTGACTTTC
TRBV6-5	TRBJ1-1	NA	NA	CASSSARQAEAFF	TGTGCCAGCAGCTCAGCAAGACAGGCGGAAGCTTTCTTT
TRBV5-1	TRBJ2-1	NA	TRBD2	CASSLTYLAGRYNEQFF	TGCGCCAGCAGCCTAACATATCTAGCGGGGAGATACAATGAGCAGTTCTTC
TRBV5-1	TRBJ2-3	NA	TRBD2	CASRREATDTQYF	TGCGCCAGCAGGCGGGAGGCCACAGATACGCAGTATTTT
TRBV7-6	TRBJ2-7	NA	NA	CASSFSEVSEQYF	TGTGCCAGCAGCTTTTCCGAAGTTAGCGAGCAGTACTTC
TRBV5-4	TRBJ2-4	NA	NA	CASSATGTGNIQYF	TGTGCCAGCAGCGCAACAGGGACGGGAAACATTCAGTACTTC
TRBV6-5	TRBJ2-3	NA	NA	CASSPLRDWTDTQYF	TGTGCCAGCAGCCCGCTGCGGGACTGGACAGATACGCAGTATTTT
TRBV7-2	TRBJ1-2	once	NA	CASSHVDSYGYTF	TGTGCCAGCAGCCACGTGGACAGCTATGGCTACACCTTC
TRBV11-2	TRBJ2-1	NA	NA	CASSPEIPGAKSAYNEQFF	TGTGCCAGCAGCCCCGAGATTCCGGGAGCGAAAAGTGCCTACAATGAGCAGTTCTTC
TRBV6-5	TRBJ1-4	NA	TRBD1	CASSYSLPGTGEKLFF	TGTGCCAGCAGTTACTCGCTCCCCGGGACAGGGGAAAAACTGTTTTTT
TRBV25-1	TRBJ1-3	NA	TRBD1	CASRGTVYGNTIYF	TGTGCCAGCCGAGGGACAGTTTATGGAAACACCATATATTTT
TRBV19	TRBJ2-7	NA	TRBD2	CASRGPSSGQQYF	TGTGCCAGTAGGGGCCCCTCTAGCGGACAGCAGTACTTC
TRBV28	TRBJ2-4	NA	NA	CASSTQGIQYF	TGTGCCAGCAGCACCCAGGGCATTCAGTACTTC
TRBV10-3	TRBJ2-7	NA	TRBD2	CAISAGLAGAYEQYF	TGTGCCATCAGTGCTGGACTAGCGGGAGCCTACGAGCAGTACTTC
TRBV5-4	TRBJ2-7	NA	NA	CASSSDRDWAYEQYF	TGTGCCAGCAGCTCGGACCGGGACTGGGCCTACGAGCAGTACTTC
TRBV19	TRBJ2-7	once	TRBD1	CASSMGTGSYEQYF	TGTGCCAGTAGTATGGGGACAGGCTCCTACGAGCAGTACTTC
TRBV29-1	TRBJ2-6	NA	NA	CSVRDSGANVLTF	TGCAGCGTTCGAGACTCTGGGGCCAACGTCCTGACTTTC
TRBV11-2	TRBJ1-3	few	TRBD1	CASLRGGSRDTIYF	TGTGCCAGCCTCCGAGGGGGCAGCAGAGACACCATATATTTT
TRBV19	TRBJ1-1	NA	NA	CASSRQGRVTEAFF	TGTGCCAGTAGTAGGCAGGGTCGCGTGACTGAAGCTTTCTTT
TRBV5-4	TRBJ2-7	once	TRBD1	CASSSGTGSFYEQYF	TGTGCCAGCAGCTCCGGGACAGGATCCTTCTACGAGCAGTACTTC
TRBV30	TRBJ1-5	NA	TRBD1	CAWSRQGDQPQHF	TGTGCCTGGAGTAGGCAGGGGGATCAGCCCCAGCATTTT
TRBV9	TRBJ1-2	NA	TRBD1	CASSTGQAYGYTF	TGTGCCAGCAGCACGGGACAGGCCTATGGCTACACCTTC
TRBV27	TRBJ2-2	once	TRBD1	CASTQKRTGTTGELFF	TGTGCCAGCACCCAAAAAAGGACAGGAACAACCGGGGAGCTGTTTTTT
TRBV11-3	TRBJ2-7	NA	NA	CASSLAPSGYEQYF	TGTGCCAGCAGCTTAGCCCCCTCCGGCTACGAGCAGTACTTC
TRBV15	TRBJ1-2	NA	NA	CATSVTAGTLANYGYTF	TGTGCCACCAGCGTGACAGCCGGTACCTTAGCTAACTATGGCTACACCTTC
TRBV7-2	TRBJ2-1	once	TRBD2	CATVSGGNEQFF	TGTGCCACCGTGTCGGGGGGTAATGAGCAGTTCTTC
TRBV5-4	TRBJ2-2	NA	TRBD2	CASTNERGVTGELFF	TGTGCCAGCACCAACGAGCGGGGGGTCACCGGGGAGCTGTTTTTT